The T cell receptor (beta chain) under discussion was sequenced for a study of blood T cell repertoires in COVID-19. As for the study in general: The United States, Italy and Spain supplied acute and convalescent COVID-19 samples. Nucleic acid was either cDNA or gDNA, and it came from T cells, B-cell-depleted T cells, or PBMCs.

This CDR3 spans 14 amino acids. Germline values: CDR1 SGHRS, CDR2 YFSETQ. J was trimmed by 5 bases and V by 3 bases; bases with no gene match: 6. In the original analysis: Amplified reference gene primers provided the basis for estimating nucleated cell counts. Clones were sequenced by immunoSEQ multiplex PCR, and TCRdb holds only the in-frame ones, with some missing. V and J calls and clone size are copied from that table; D and trimming were computed from the DNA. The sample includes approximately 190,000 clones, less than 90% of them seen just once. Sequencing input: peripheral blood. The clonotype originates from a human donor in a cohort sampled during active COVID-19. The chain links TRBV5-1 to TRBJ2-5; 8 nucleotides line up with TRBD1. The CDR3 bases are TGCGCCAGCAGCTCAGGGGGCGCGTCGGAGACCCAGTACTTC. Encoded protein: CASSSGGASETQYF. Filled out from reference TRBV5-1 and TRBJ2-5, the complete variable domain reads KAGVTQTPRYLIKTRGQQVTLSCSPISGHRSVSWYQQTPGQGLQFLFEYFSETQRNKGNFPGRFSGRQFSNSRSEMNVSTLELGDSALYLCASSSGGASETQYFGPGTRLLVL.